A selection of T cell receptor beta chains follows, all from one sample in a study of T cells in Graves' hyperthyroidism and ophthalmopathy. One entry per CDR3 protein, called by TCRdb with MiXCR from the multiplex PCR reads. The sample records around 530,000 distinct CDR3 sequences, roughly 15% being singletons. Sequencing used blood. These receptor sequences come from a young woman with Graves' ophthalmopathy. Both conserved end residues are part of each CDR3. The D gene is left open where the match is weak. Size is omitted from some rows. Given values are once, few, many or a class for expanded clones.

abundance,j_gene,v_gene,d_gene,CDR3aa,CDR3nt
many,TRBJ2-1,TRBV18,TRBD1,CASSPAGTGANEQFF,TGTGCCAGCTCACCTGCCGGGACAGGGGCGAATGAGCAGTTCTTC
.,TRBJ2-1,TRBV29-1,TRBD1,CSGGQVEQFF,TGCAGCGGGGGACAGGTTGAGCAGTTCTTC
.,TRBJ1-2,TRBV7-9,.,CASWGGSAGYGYTF,TGTGCCAGCTGGGGGGGGTCGGCTGGGTATGGCTACACCTTC
many,TRBJ2-7,TRBV3-1,.,CASSQIERIYEQYF,TGTGCCAGCAGCCAAATTGAGCGAATCTACGAGCAGTACTTC
many,TRBJ2-2,TRBV6-1,TRBD2,CASSTLAGGPYGELFF,TGTGCCAGCAGCACACTAGCGGGAGGGCCGTACGGGGAGCTGTTTTTT
.,TRBJ1-6,TRBV6-1,.,CASSDFPGTFSPLHF,TGTGCCAGCAGTGATTTCCCAGGGACGTTCTCACCCCTCCACTTT
many,TRBJ1-1,TRBV30,.,CAWSVRVLNTEAFF,TGTGCCTGGAGTGTTCGGGTTCTAAACACTGAAGCTTTCTTT
.,TRBJ2-1,TRBV4-3,TRBD2,CASSQYPGLAGGAEQFF,TGCGCCAGCAGCCAATATCCGGGACTAGCGGGAGGGGCTGAGCAGTTCTTC
few,TRBJ2-3,TRBV6-1,.,CASSAGGPDTQYF,TGTGCCAGCAGTGCGGGGGGCCCAGATACGCAGTATTTT
many,TRBJ1-2,TRBV5-1,TRBD1,CASSRTGADYGYTF,TGCGCCAGCAGCAGGACAGGAGCCGACTATGGCTACACCTTC
.,TRBJ2-1,TRBV7-8,.,CASSLERSGQGSDEQFF,TGTGCCAGCAGCTTAGAGCGTTCCGGGCAGGGGAGCGATGAGCAGTTCTTC
few,TRBJ1-2,TRBV20-1,.,CSARVGARTDGYTF,TGCAGTGCTAGAGTAGGAGCACGGACCGATGGCTACACCTTC